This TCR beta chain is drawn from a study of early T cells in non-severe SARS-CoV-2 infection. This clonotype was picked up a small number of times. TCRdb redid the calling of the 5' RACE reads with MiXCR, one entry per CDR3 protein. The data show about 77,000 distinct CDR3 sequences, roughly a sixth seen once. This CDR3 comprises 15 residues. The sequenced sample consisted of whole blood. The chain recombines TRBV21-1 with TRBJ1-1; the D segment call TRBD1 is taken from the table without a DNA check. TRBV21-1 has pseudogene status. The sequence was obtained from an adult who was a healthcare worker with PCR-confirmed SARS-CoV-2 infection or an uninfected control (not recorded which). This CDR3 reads CASSKGEGTGTEAFF. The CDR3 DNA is TGTGCCAGCAGCAAAGGGGAGGGGACAGGGACTGAAGCTTTCTTT.